This T cell receptor beta chain emerged from a study of T cell changes during pregnancy in multiple sclerosis (dated by TCRdb to 2018 to 2020). About the full investigation: Changes in the T cell repertoire over the course of pregnancy were examined in this study in women with multiple sclerosis.

On this clone: Its antigen has not been determined. Base qualities are not provided; no much larger clone lies one nucleotide away.

Library preparation was by the immunoSEQ multiplex PCR assay. TCRdb carries this immuneACCESS record with in-frame sequences only. Its versions omit some clonotypes, under half of them owing to an unresolved V gene in the studies checked, with the rest unexplained. The sample records about 48,000 clones, about nine tenths of which are singletons. Of the sample, roughly 1.2% is held by the ten largest clones. The source material was CD4+ T cells from peripheral blood mononuclear cells, sampled in the second trimester of pregnancy. The receptor was derived from a female donor with multiple sclerosis, enrolled in a pregnancy study.

The CDR3 sequence is CASSQEMGLAGGLYEQYF. The sequence in DNA is TGCGCCAGCAGCCAAGAAATGGGACTAGCGGGAGGTCTATACGAGCAGTACTTC. The chain is made from TRBV4-1 and TRBJ2-7; a stretch of 15 junction bases matches TRBD2. The germline V gene encodes CDR1 MGHRA and CDR2 YSYEKL. At the junction V is shortened by 0 bases and J by 4 bases; bases outside the gene matches: 7. Measured from the cysteine to the phenylalanine, the CDR3 is 18 residues long. Of the read, only the CDR3 DNA is kept; its 54 bases are in frame from base 1.